The source of this T cell receptor (beta chain) is a study of T cells in Graves' hyperthyroidism and ophthalmopathy. The CDR3 runs to 13 residues. CDR1 and CDR2 from the germline V gene are SGDLS and YYNGEE. V was trimmed by 3 bases and J by 6 bases, leaving 13 bases between them. At least ten counts were recorded for this clonotype. Its antigen is not known. Overall study findings and caveats: Also found in blood were most expanded thyroid clonotypes above 0.001.

RNA transcripts yielded amplified TCR beta CDR3 regions. The HTBI set primed first-round TCR CDR3 RT-PCR. One entry per CDR3 protein, called by TCRdb with MiXCR from the multiplex PCR reads. The repertoire holds some 380,000 distinct CDR3 sequences, roughly 12% seen once, with around 20% in the top ten. The genes are TRBV9 and TRBJ2-7; weak D call: TRBD2 (6 bases). Sample: blood. This clonotype originated in a man aged 25 to 40 with Graves' hyperthyroidism that later progressed to Graves' ophthalmopathy. CDR3 sequence reads: CASSASGTREQYF. CDR3 DNA: TGTGCCAGCAGCGCATCCGGGACTCGCGAGCAGTACTTC.